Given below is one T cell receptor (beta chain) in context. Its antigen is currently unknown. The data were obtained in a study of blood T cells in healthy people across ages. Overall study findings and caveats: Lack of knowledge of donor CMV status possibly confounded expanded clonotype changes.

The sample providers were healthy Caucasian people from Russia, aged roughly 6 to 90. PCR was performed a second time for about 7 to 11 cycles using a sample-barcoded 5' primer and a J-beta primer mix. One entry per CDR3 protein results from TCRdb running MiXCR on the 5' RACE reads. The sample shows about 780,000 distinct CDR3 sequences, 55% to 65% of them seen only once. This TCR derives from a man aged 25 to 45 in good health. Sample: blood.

For the CDR3, the DNA is TGTGCCAGTAGCGCCAAGGGGAAATACGAGCAGTACTTC. Protein sequence: CASSAKGKYEQYF. The V gene is TRBV2, the J gene TRBJ2-5; D tentatively reads TRBD1 or TRBD2 (5 bases each). The DNA end lines up better with TRBJ2-7; the J call may be wrong. Germline CDR1 is SNHLY and CDR2 is FYNNEI. This CDR3 has 13 amino acids.